The entry that follows covers one T cell receptor (beta chain) sequence. What it binds is unknown. The data originate from a study of identical twins. Study results and caveats: Rather than following the same donors, the conclusions depended on cross-sectional statistical analysis. Cord blood beta clonotypes present at high abundance carried fewer insertions; no such pattern appeared in memory repertoires.

The CDR3 spans 17 residues. The V and J ends lost 8 bases and 0 bases, in that order; junction bases with no gene match: 10. Per germline, CDR1 MNHNS and CDR2 SASEGT. Addition of a universal primer site occurred through template switching, and cDNA carried unique molecular identifiers. From the 5' RACE reads, TCRdb called clonotypes with MiXCR, one entry per CDR3 protein. The profile shows 450,000 to 650,000 distinct CDR3 sequences, approximately 9.6% of them singletons. The same sample was also studied in work on yellow fever vaccine responses in identical twins. As that study records: Twin vaccine T cell responses reportedly seemed partly convergent, partly personalized.

The rearrangement joins TRBV6-1 to TRBJ2-6; 7 bases align to TRBD1. The TCR originated in a woman aged 18-29 years in good health. Source material: PBMCs. CDR3 bases: TGTGCCAGCTCTATGGACAGGATTAACTCTGGGGCCAACGTCCTGACTTTC. It translates to CASSMDRINSGANVLTF.